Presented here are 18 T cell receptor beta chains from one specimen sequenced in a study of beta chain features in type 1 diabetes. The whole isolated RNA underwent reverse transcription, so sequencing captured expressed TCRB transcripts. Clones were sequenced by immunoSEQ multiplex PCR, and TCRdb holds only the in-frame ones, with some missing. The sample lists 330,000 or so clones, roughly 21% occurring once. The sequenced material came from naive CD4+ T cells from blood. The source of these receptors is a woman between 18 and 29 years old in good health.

CDR3 sequence reads: CASSPYRARYF. The CDR3, as DNA: TGTGCCAGCTCACCCTACAGGGCCCGGTACTTC. This chain links TRBV18 with TRBJ2-5; possibly TRBD1 for D (6 bases). Trimming pared 3 bases from V and 13 bases from J, leaving 12 bases between. This CDR3 is 11 amino acids long. The germline V gene encodes CDR1 KGHSH and CDR2 LQKENI.

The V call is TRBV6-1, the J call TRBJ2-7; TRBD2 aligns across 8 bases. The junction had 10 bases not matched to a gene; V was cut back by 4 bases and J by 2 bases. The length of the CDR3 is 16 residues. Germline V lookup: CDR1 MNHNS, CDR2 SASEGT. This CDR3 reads CASSAFTSGLTYEQYF. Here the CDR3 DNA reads TGTGCCAGCAGTGCATTCACTAGCGGACTGACCTACGAGCAGTACTTC.

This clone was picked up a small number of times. CDR3 residues: CASSLPVMGYTF. The CDR3 DNA reads as TGTGCCAGCAGCTTACCCGTAATGGGCTACACCTTC. This chain links TRBV7-9 with TRBJ1-2, with D hard to call. CDR1 is SEHNR, CDR2 FQNEAQ, per germline (reference sequence). The CDR3 sequence is 12 residues long. Deletions cut 2 bases from V and 8 bases from J, with 9 bases between.

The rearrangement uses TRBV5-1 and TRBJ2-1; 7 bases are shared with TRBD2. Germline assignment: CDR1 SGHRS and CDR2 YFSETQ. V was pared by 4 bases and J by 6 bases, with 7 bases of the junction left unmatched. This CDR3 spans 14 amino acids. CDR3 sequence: CASSGGLWGNEQFF. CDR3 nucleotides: TGCGCCAGCAGCGGGGGACTATGGGGCAATGAGCAGTTCTTC.

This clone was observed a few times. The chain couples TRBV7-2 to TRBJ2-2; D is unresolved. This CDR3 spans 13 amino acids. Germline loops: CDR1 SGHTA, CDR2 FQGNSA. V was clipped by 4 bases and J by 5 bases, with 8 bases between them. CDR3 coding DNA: TGTGCCAGCAGCTCTACGCATACCGGGGAGCTGTTTTTT. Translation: CASSSTHTGELFF.

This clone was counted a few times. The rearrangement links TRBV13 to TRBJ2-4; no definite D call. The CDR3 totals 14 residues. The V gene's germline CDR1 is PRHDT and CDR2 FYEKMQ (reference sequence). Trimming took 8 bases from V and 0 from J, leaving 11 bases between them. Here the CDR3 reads CASQNVRAKNIQYF. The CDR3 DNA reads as TGTGCCAGCCAGAACGTCCGAGCCAAAAACATTCAGTACTTC. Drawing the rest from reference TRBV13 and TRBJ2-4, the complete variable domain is AAGVIQSPRHLIKEKRETATLKCYPIPRHDTVYWYQQGPGQDPQFLISFYEKMQSDKGSIPDRFSAQQFSDYHSELNMSSLELGDSALYFCASQNVRAKNIQYFGAGTRLSVL.

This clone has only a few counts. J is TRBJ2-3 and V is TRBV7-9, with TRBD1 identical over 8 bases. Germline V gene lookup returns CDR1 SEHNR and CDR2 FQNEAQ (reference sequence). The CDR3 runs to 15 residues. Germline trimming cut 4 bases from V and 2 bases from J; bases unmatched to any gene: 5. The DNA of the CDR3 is TGTGCCAGCAGCTCGACAGGGGATGCCACAGATACGCAGTATTTT. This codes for CASSSTGDATDTQYF.

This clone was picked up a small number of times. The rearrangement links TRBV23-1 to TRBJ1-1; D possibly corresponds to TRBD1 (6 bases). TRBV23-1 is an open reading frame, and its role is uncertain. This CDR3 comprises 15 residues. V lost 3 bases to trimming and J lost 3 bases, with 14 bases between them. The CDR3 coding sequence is TGCGCCAGCAGTCACCCCTCAGGGGCGGACACTGAAGCTTTCTTT. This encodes CASSHPSGADTEAFF.

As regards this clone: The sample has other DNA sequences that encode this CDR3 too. CDR3 coding DNA: TGTGCCAGCAGCTTGGGACAGGGGGAGACCCAGTACTTC. Translated: CASSLGQGETQYF. V gene TRBV7-3 combines with J gene TRBJ2-5; 10 positions agree with TRBD1. Germline V gene sequence: CDR1 SGHTA, CDR2 FQGTGA. The CDR3 totals 13 residues. The junction had 0 bases not matched to a gene; V was cut back by 3 bases and J by 5 bases.

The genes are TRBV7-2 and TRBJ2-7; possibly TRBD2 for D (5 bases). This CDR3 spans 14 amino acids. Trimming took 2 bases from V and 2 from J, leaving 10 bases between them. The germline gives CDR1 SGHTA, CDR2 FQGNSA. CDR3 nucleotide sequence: TGTGCCAGCAGCTTACAGGACGGGACCTACGAGCAGTACTTC. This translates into CASSLQDGTYEQYF.

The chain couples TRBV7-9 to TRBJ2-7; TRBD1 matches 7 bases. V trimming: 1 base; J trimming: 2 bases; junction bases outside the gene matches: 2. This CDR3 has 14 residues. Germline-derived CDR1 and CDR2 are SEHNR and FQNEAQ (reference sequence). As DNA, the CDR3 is TGTGCCAGCAGCTTAGGGGGACAGCCCTACGAGCAGTACTTC. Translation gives CASSLGGQPYEQYF.

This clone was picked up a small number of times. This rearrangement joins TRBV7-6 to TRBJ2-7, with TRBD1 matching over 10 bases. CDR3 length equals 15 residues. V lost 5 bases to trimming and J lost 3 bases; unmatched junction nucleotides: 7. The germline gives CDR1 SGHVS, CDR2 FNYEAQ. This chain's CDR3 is CASSGGQGRFYEQYF. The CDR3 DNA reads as TGTGCCAGCAGCGGGGGACAGGGGCGATTCTACGAGCAGTACTTC. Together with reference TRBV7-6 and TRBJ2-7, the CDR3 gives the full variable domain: GAGVSQSPRYKVTKRGQDVALRCDPISGHVSLYWYRQALGQGPEFLTYFNYEAQQDKSGLPNDRFSAERPEGSISTLTIQRTEQRDSAMYRCASSGGQGRFYEQYFGPGTRLTVT.

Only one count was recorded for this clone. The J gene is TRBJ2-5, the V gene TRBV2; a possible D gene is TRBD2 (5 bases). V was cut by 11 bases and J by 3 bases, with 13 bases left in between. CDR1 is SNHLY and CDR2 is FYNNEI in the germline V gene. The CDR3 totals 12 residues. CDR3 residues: CAGGSSKETQYF. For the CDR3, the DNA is TGTGCCGGCGGGTCATCAAAAGAGACCCAGTACTTC.

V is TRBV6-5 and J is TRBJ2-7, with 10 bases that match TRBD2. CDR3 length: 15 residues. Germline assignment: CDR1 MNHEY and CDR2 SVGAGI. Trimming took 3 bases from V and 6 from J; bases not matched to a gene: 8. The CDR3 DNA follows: TGTGCCAGCAGTTATCCTGGAAGCGGGAGGGCCGAGCAGTACTTC. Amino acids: CASSYPGSGRAEQYF.

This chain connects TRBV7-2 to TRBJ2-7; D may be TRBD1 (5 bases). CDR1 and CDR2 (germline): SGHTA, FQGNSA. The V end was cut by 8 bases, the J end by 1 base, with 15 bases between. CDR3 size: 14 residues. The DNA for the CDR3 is TGTGCCAGCCTAAACACAGGCTATTCCTACGAGCAGTACTTC. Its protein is CASLNTGYSYEQYF.

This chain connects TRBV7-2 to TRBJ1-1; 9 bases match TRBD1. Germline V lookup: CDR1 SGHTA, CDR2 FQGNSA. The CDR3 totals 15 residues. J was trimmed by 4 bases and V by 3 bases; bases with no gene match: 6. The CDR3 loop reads CASSFKTGGTTEAFF. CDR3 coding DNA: TGTGCCAGCAGCTTCAAGACAGGGGGAACCACTGAAGCTTTCTTT.

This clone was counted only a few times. The CDR3 is CASSRGQGVETQYF. The CDR3 DNA is TGCGCCAGCTCAAGGGGACAGGGGGTCGAGACCCAGTACTTC. The J gene is TRBJ2-5, the V gene TRBV5-1; TRBD1 agrees at 11 bases. The V and J ends lost 7 bases and 5 bases, in that order; junction bases with no gene match: 7. This CDR3 comprises 14 residues. Germline CDR1 and CDR2: SGHRS and YFSETQ.

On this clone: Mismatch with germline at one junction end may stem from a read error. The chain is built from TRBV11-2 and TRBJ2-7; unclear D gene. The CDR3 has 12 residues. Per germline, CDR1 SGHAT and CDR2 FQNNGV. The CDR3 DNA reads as TGTGCCAGCAGCTTAGTAGCTGGTTTCGGGTCTTTC. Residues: CASSLVAGFGSF.